The clone carrying this TCR beta chain has a count of ten or more. Its antigen is as yet unknown. The record originates from a study of Graves' ophthalmopathy and Graves' hyperthyroidism. The study, taken as a whole, reports: Blood also carried most expanded thyroid clonotypes exceeding 0.001 frequency.

A diagnosis was made from clinical symptoms together with serum thyroxine, TRAb, thyroid ultrasound and orbital computed tomography. Trimming took 7 bases from V and 7 from J, leaving 16 bases between them. There are 13 residues in the CDR3. Germline V gene lookup returns CDR1 MNHEY and CDR2 SVGEGT. Amplification from RNA transcripts yielded the TCR beta CDR3 regions. HTBI primers were used in a first-round RT-PCR, which preceded a second-round multiplex PCR. TCRdb itself ran the multiplex PCR reads through MiXCR, one entry per CDR3 protein. The data hold more than 300,000 distinct CDR3 sequences, with 15% observed a single time.

Sequencing was performed on peripheral blood. The sequence was collected from a woman between 18 and 29 years old with stable Graves' hyperthyroidism. This chain links TRBV6-2 or TRBV6-3 with TRBJ1-1, with D possibly matching TRBD1 (6 bases). The CDR3: CASTARPRGEAFF. In DNA, the CDR3 is TGTGCCAGCACTGCTCGACCCAGGGGTGAAGCTTTCTTT.